These T cell receptor beta chains were read from a single sample in a study of blood T cell repertoires in COVID-19. Assay used: immunoSEQ multiplex PCR; TCRdb lists only in-frame clones, some missing. The sample lists 100,000 to 150,000 clones, about 88% occurring once. The sample consisted of peripheral blood. The receptors stem from a human donor in a cohort sampled during active COVID-19. Each CDR3 is given with its conserved first and last residue. The D gene is left open where the match is weak. Some rows mark clone size as missing; the rest say once, few, many or name a class of expanded clone.

size	V	J	D	DNA	CDR3
.	TRBV10-3	TRBJ2-3	.	TGTGCCATCAGGACCGGGACTGGAGCAGATACGCAGTATTTT	CAIRTGTGADTQYF
.	TRBV6-4	TRBJ2-3	TRBD2	TGTGCCAGCAGTGACTCGAGCGGGAGAGGCACAGATACGCAGTATTTT	CASSDSSGRGTDTQYF
.	TRBV11-2	TRBJ2-1	.	TGTGCCAGCAGCTTATCCGCGGGGCAGGCGAGAAATGAGCAGTTCTTC	CASSLSAGQARNEQFF
.	TRBV28	TRBJ1-1	TRBD1	TGTGCCAGCAGTTCCCGACAGGGCCAAGCTTTCTTT	CASSSRQGQAFF
.	TRBV29-1	TRBJ2-2	TRBD2	TGCAGCGCCGGACTAGCGGCGAACACCGGGGAGCTGTTTTTT	CSAGLAANTGELFF
.	TRBV7-2	TRBJ1-4	.	TGTGCCAGCAGCTTATTCGGGGCAGGGAGGAGTGAAAAACTGTTTTTT	CASSLFGAGRSEKLFF
.	TRBV6-5	TRBJ2-7	.	TGTGCCAGCAGTTTCGGGTTGGGGACTTATACCTACGAGCAGTACTTC	CASSFGLGTYTYEQYF
few	TRBV11-2	TRBJ2-2	TRBD1	TGTGCCAGCAGCTTAGAAGGGGGCAGATACACCGGGGAGCTGTTTTTT	CASSLEGGRYTGELFF
.	TRBV3-1/TRBV3-2	TRBJ2-2	.	TGTGCCAGCAGCCACCCCGCAATCTGGGGAGCCCGCACCGGGGAGCTGTTTTTT	CASSHPAIWGARTGELFF
.	TRBV28	TRBJ2-7	.	TGTGCCAGCAGTTTATTGGCCTCCGCCTACGAGCAGTACTTC	CASSLLASAYEQYF
.	TRBV6-5	TRBJ1-1	.	TGTGCCAGCAGTTACTCGACTGCGGTTGAAGCTTTCTTT	CASSYSTAVEAFF
.	TRBV27	TRBJ2-6	.	TGTGCCAGCAAAGCAGGGTTCGGGGCCAACGTCCTGACTTTC	CASKAGFGANVLTF
.	TRBV18	TRBJ1-5	.	TGTGCCAGCTCACCACCGGGTAGCTTGCAGCCCCAGCATTTT	CASSPPGSLQPQHF
.	TRBV4-2	TRBJ2-2	.	TGTGCCAGCAGCCGCAGTGCAGCGGCGAACACCGGGGAGCTGTTTTTT	CASSRSAAANTGELFF
.	TRBV18	TRBJ2-3	.	TGTGCCAGCTCACTCCTACAGGGAGATACGCAGTATTTT	CASSLLQGDTQYF
.	TRBV28	TRBJ2-2	.	TGTGCCAGCCAGATTGGGACATCGACGGGCACCGGGGAGCTGTTTTTT	CASQIGTSTGTGELFF
few	TRBV14	TRBJ2-7	.	TGTGCCAGCAGCCAAGTAGTTAGCGGCCCCTCCTACGAGCAGTACTTC	CASSQVVSGPSYEQYF
.	TRBV27	TRBJ1-1	.	TGTGCCAGCAGCCTGGGGGCCTACACTGAAGCTTTCTTT	CASSLGAYTEAFF
.	TRBV28	TRBJ2-1	TRBD2	TGTGCCAGCTTGGGGGGGAATGAGCAGTTCTTC	CASLGGNEQFF
.	TRBV6-4	TRBJ1-2	TRBD1	TGTGCCAGCAGCAAACTGGGACAGATTGGCTACACCTTC	CASSKLGQIGYTF
.	TRBV18	TRBJ2-2	.	TGTGCCAGCTCACGCGGTACGAACACCGGGGAGCTGTTTTTT	CASSRGTNTGELFF
.	TRBV6-4	TRBJ2-1	TRBD1	TGTGCCAGCCGACGGGACAGATCACACAATGAGCAGTTCTTC	CASRRDRSHNEQFF
.	TRBV6-5	TRBJ1-2	.	TGTGCCAGCAGTTACTCGCAGGGTGATGGCTACACCTTC	CASSYSQGDGYTF
once	TRBV7-6	TRBJ2-2	TRBD1	TGTGCCAGCAGCAGAACGGGACAGGCCTCCGGGGAGCTGTTTTTT	CASSRTGQASGELFF
.	TRBV29-1	TRBJ2-3	.	TGCAGCGTTGACTTGCGGGCCACAGATACGCAGTATTTT	CSVDLRATDTQYF
.	TRBV2	TRBJ2-3	.	TGTGCCAGCGAGGGACTTACAGATACGCAGTATTTT	CASEGLTDTQYF
.	TRBV25-1	TRBJ2-7	.	TGTGCCAGCAGCCATTCCGGGACACTCTACGAGCAGTACTTC	CASSHSGTLYEQYF
.	TRBV7-6	TRBJ2-1	.	TGTGCCAGCAGCTTAGTCTCTGTTAGCGGCTCCTACAATGAGCAGTTCTTC	CASSLVSVSGSYNEQFF
.	TRBV20-1	TRBJ1-2	.	TGCAGTGCTACAGGGGCGTCCGGCTACACCTTC	CSATGASGYTF
.	TRBV29-1	TRBJ2-7	TRBD2	TGCAGCGTCTGGGAGGGTTCTCAGTACGAGCAGTACTTC	CSVWEGSQYEQYF
.	TRBV29-1	TRBJ2-1	.	TGCAGCGTTGCAGGGAATGAGCAGTTCTTC	CSVAGNEQFF
.	TRBV5-1	TRBJ2-7	TRBD1	TGCGCCAGCAGCTTGCGGACAGGGGACTCCGAGCAGTACTTC	CASSLRTGDSEQYF
.	TRBV18	TRBJ2-3	.	TGTGCCAGCTCCCCAGTAACTAGCACAGATACGCAGTATTTT	CASSPVTSTDTQYF
.	TRBV12-3/TRBV12-4	TRBJ1-1	.	TGTGCCAGCCGAGGGTGGACTGAAGCTTTCTTT	CASRGWTEAFF
.	TRBV11-2	TRBJ1-2	TRBD1	TGTGCCAGCAGCTCCGGGACAGGGGGCTACACCTTC	CASSSGTGGYTF
once	TRBV25-1	TRBJ1-6	.	TGTGCCAGCACCCCCCCGGGGGGGAATTCACCCCTCCACTTT	CASTPPGGNSPLHF
.	TRBV19	TRBJ1-6	TRBD1	TGTGCCAGTTGTGACCGGACAGGTCCCAATTCACCCCTCCACTTT	CASCDRTGPNSPLHF
.	TRBV5-1	TRBJ2-7	.	TGCGCCAGCAGCCGTACAGGGTTAAGGTACGAGCAGTACTTC	CASSRTGLRYEQYF
.	TRBV28	TRBJ1-1	TRBD1	TGTGCCAGCAGTTTATTGGCAGGGGGAGTCACTGAAGCTTTCTTT	CASSLLAGGVTEAFF
.	TRBV5-1	TRBJ1-1	TRBD1	TGCGCCAGCAGCCCACGAGGTGGGACAGGGATTGGGAAGAACACTGAAGCTTTCTTT	CASSPRGGTGIGKNTEAFF
.	TRBV28	TRBJ1-3	TRBD1	TGTGCCAGCAGCACAGGGGGAGGGTCTGGAAACACCATATATTTT	CASSTGGGSGNTIYF
once	TRBV6-4	TRBJ2-3	.	TGTGCCAGCAGTGACTCCTCGGATACGCAGTATTTT	CASSDSSDTQYF
.	TRBV5-1	TRBJ2-1	TRBD1	TGCGCCAGCAGCCCCGGACAGGGGACCTACAATGAGCAGTTCTTC	CASSPGQGTYNEQFF
.	TRBV6-5	TRBJ2-7	.	TGTGCCAGCAGTTACAGTGTGACAGGTCTCTCCTACGAGCAGTACTTC	CASSYSVTGLSYEQYF
.	TRBV5-4	TRBJ2-5	.	TGTGCCAGCAGCTCTTCTCCGGGACTCAGGTACCAAGAGACCCAGTACTTC	CASSSSPGLRYQETQYF
.	TRBV6-5	TRBJ2-5	.	TGTGCCAGCAGTTACCGGGGAAGGGACCAAGAGACCCAGTACTTC	CASSYRGRDQETQYF
.	TRBV5-6	TRBJ1-5	TRBD1	TGTGCCAGCAGCTCAGGACAGGGGGATTGGCAGCCCCAGCATTTT	CASSSGQGDWQPQHF
.	TRBV18	TRBJ1-5	.	TGTGCCAGCTCACCTGGCGCTGGGGCAAGCAATCAGCCCCAGCATTTT	CASSPGAGASNQPQHF
.	TRBV28	TRBJ2-7	.	TGTGCCAGCAGTTTACGGGAGCCTGTCGAGCAGTACTTC	CASSLREPVEQYF
once	TRBV19	TRBJ1-1	TRBD1	TGTGCCAGTAGTCTCTTTCATCAGGGGGGCGACACTGAAGCTTTCTTT	CASSLFHQGGDTEAFF
.	TRBV27	TRBJ2-1	TRBD2	TGTGCCAGCAGTTTATTGTGGCGGGAGGGGGGAATGGAGCAGTTCTTC	CASSLLWREGGMEQFF
.	TRBV28	TRBJ1-1	.	TGTGCCAGCAGTTTACAGAACACTGAAGCTTTCTTT	CASSLQNTEAFF
.	TRBV10-3	TRBJ1-6	.	TGTGCCATCAGTGAGTTGGGCGGGAATTCACCCCTCCACTTT	CAISELGGNSPLHF
once	TRBV7-9	TRBJ1-1	.	TGTGCCAGCAGCTCGCAGGGGTGGGACACTGAAGCTTTCTTT	CASSSQGWDTEAFF
.	TRBV6-1	TRBJ1-5	.	TGTGCCAGCAGTGTCGGGTGGCGGGGCTTAAATCAGCCCCAGCATTTT	CASSVGWRGLNQPQHF